The TCR beta chain described here comes from a study of response to subunit inactivated influenza vaccine. This clonotype was counted a few times. What it binds is not known. The CDR3 is 20 residues long. The J segment lost 3 bases and the V segment lost 0 bases, leaving 12 bases of the junction unmatched. From germline, CDR1 is SGHTA and CDR2 FQGTGA. General study findings and limits: It was the authors' suggestion that each seasonal influenza vaccination recruits few new T cells.

Each CDR3 protein gets one entry after TCRdb re-called the RT-PCR reads with MiXCR. The table shows hundreds of thousands of distinct CDR3 sequences, with approximately 18% occurring only once. This receptor was taken from a man in his forties or fifties who received an inactivated influenza vaccine. This specimen consisted of PBMCs from blood, obtained 4 to 6 days after vaccination. This rearrangement joins TRBV7-3 to TRBJ2-6; TRBD1 matches at 9 bases. CDR3 amino acids: CASSLTPRGQGMLGANVLTF. In DNA form, the CDR3 reads TGTGCCAGCAGCTTAACGCCACGGGGACAGGGTATGCTTGGGGCCAACGTCCTGACTTTC. Together with reference TRBV7-3 and TRBJ2-6, the CDR3 gives the full variable domain: GAGVSQTPSNKVTEKGKYVELRCDPISGHTALYWYRQSLGQGPEFLIYFQGTGAADDSGLPNDRFFAVRPEGSVSTLKIQRTERGDSAVYLCASSLTPRGQGMLGANVLTFGAGSRLTVL.